This T cell receptor (beta chain) was observed in a study of blood T cell repertoires in COVID-19. The sample holds one count of this clone. The repertoire was sequenced with immunoSEQ multiplex PCR; TCRdb's copy has only in-frame clones and lacks some. The data contain 150,000 or so clones, approximately 87% of them singletons. Germline assignment: CDR1 LNHDA and CDR2 SQIVND (reference sequence). With 7 bases removed from V and 0 bases from J, the gap between germline ends came to 16 bases. The length of the CDR3 is 16 residues. The origin of this receptor is a woman in her seventies with acute or convalescent COVID-19. The V call is TRBV19, the J call TRBJ1-3; no definite D call. Sequenced: peripheral blood. CDR3 nucleotide sequence: TGTGCCAGTATTGCTAGACCCAAGAGCTCTGGAAACACCATATATTTT. Translating gives CASIARPKSSGNTIYF.